This note documents a single T cell receptor beta chain sequence. Its specificity is unknown. The read terminates 3 residues ahead of where the CDR3 ends, so the germline J gene completes it. Generated by immunoSEQ multiplex PCR, the TCRdb table keeps only in-frame clones and is missing some. The sample shows about 2,900 clones, and 6.5% to 9% sits with its ten largest clones. Recipient PBMCs carried a CFSE label and met irradiated graft donor PBMCs for less than 7 days before FACS sorting. This record comes from a study of Tregs in tolerant kidney transplant recipients. The CDR3 consists of 17 residues. CDR1 MNHEY and CDR2 SMNVEV come from the germline V gene (reference sequence). The trim removed 2 bases at V and 2 bases at J, leaving 6 bases unmatched. General study points: Few patients were studied, so findings need validation in larger groups.

This chain connects TRBV27 to TRBJ2-2, with 9 positions matching TRBD2. The clonotype originates from a human patient who received a combined kidney and bone marrow transplant. This sample comprised CD8+ T cells from blood cultured with allogeneic cells, obtained before the transplant. The chain's CDR3 is CASSLNSGRPNTGELFF. The sequenced part of the CDR3 DNA is TGTGCCAGCAGTTTAAACAGCGGGAGGCCCAACACCGGGGAG.